The 14 T cell receptor beta chains reported below all come from one sample, sequenced in a study of Ad26.COV2.S vaccination and SARS-CoV-2 variants. Generated by immunoSEQ multiplex PCR, the TCRdb table keeps only in-frame clones and is missing some. This table holds over 350,000 clones, 80% to 90% found once. Treatment specified: over 15 received Ad26.COV2.S at low or high dose, single or two shots; five or six received placebo; per-sample allocation not given. Samples were taken on day 63 after the first vaccine or placebo injection. The sample here was peripheral blood, taken in a trial of Ad26.COV2.S vaccine versus placebo. The origin of the receptors is a person between 18 and 65 years old who received the Ad26.COV2.S COVID-19 vaccine or a placebo.

The CDR3 nucleotides read TGTGCCAGCAGCAGAGAGGTTGGGTCCGGGGAGCTGTTTTTT. Protein sequence: CASSREVGSGELFF. The gene calls are TRBV7-2 and TRBJ2-2, with no clear D. Germline CDR1 and CDR2: SGHTA and FQGNSA. V lost 5 bases and J 6 bases, leaving 13 bases between the germline ends. This CDR3 is built from 14 residues.

The V and J genes are TRBV6-2 or TRBV6-3 and TRBJ1-1; D may be TRBD1 (5 bases). This CDR3 spans 12 amino acids. CDR1 is MNHEY and CDR2 is SVGEGT in the germline V gene. The V end was cut by 2 bases, the J end by 6 bases, with 7 bases between. The CDR3 sequence: CASSYAGAEAFF. DNA for the CDR3: TGTGCCAGCAGTTACGCGGGGGCTGAAGCTTTCTTT.

This rearrangement joins TRBV4-3 to TRBJ1-5; D unclear. The germline gives CDR1 LGHNA, CDR2 YSLEER. The CDR3 has 16 residues. V was clipped by 0 bases and J by 2 bases, with 11 bases between them. CDR3 DNA sequence: TGCGCCAGCAGCCAAGATTGGGTCCGAGGCAATCAGCCCCAGCATTTT. Its protein product is CASSQDWVRGNQPQHF.

This chain connects TRBV6-1 to TRBJ1-3, with D hard to call. Trimming took off 2 bases at V and 0 bases at J, with 8 bases between the two ends. Per germline, CDR1 MNHNS and CDR2 SASEGT. The CDR3 has 15 amino acids. This chain's CDR3 is CASSESDGSGNTIYF. CDR3 in DNA: TGTGCCAGCAGTGAATCTGACGGCTCTGGAAACACCATATATTTT.

In DNA form, the CDR3 reads TGTGCCAGTAGCCCCTCGGGGGGGCAGGGTGAGGAAGCTTTCTTT. As protein: CASSPSGGQGEEAFF. The chain links TRBV19 to TRBJ1-1; D may be TRBD1 (6 bases). This CDR3 region has 15 residues. The ends were cut back, 6 bases at V and 8 bases at J, with 22 bases in the middle. Germline values: CDR1 LNHDA, CDR2 SQIVND (reference sequence).

V usage is TRBV12-5 and J usage is TRBJ1-2; 10 nucleotides match TRBD1. The CDR3 is 14 residues long. Germline V gene sequence: CDR1 LGHNT, CDR2 FRNRAP. V was clipped by 5 bases and J by 7 bases; unmatched bases: 7. The CDR3 loop is CASGGVTGGSGYTF. CDR3 nucleotides: TGTGCTAGTGGTGGGGTGACAGGGGGCTCTGGCTACACCTTC.

The CDR3 is CASSPNRGRYNEQFF. CDR3 coding DNA: TGTGCCAGCAGCCCGAACAGGGGGCGTTACAATGAGCAGTTCTTC. This chain links TRBV27 with TRBJ2-1, with 9 bases identical to TRBD1. The CDR3 totals 15 residues. J lost 4 bases, V lost 6 bases, and 7 bases had no gene match. CDR1 and CDR2 from the germline V gene are MNHEY and SMNVEV (reference sequence).

V and J are TRBV19 and TRBJ2-5; TRBD2 agrees at 7 bases. Germline CDR1 and CDR2: LNHDA and SQIVND (reference sequence). V was pared by 6 bases and J by 4 bases, with 5 bases of the junction left unmatched. The CDR3 sequence is 13 residues long. Here the CDR3 DNA reads TGTGCCAGTAGCCCGACTAGCTTAGAGACCCAGTACTTC. Translating it yields CASSPTSLETQYF.

V is TRBV7-2 and J is TRBJ1-2; perhaps TRBD1 as D (5 bases). Trimming stripped 5 bases from V and 1 base from J, with 8 bases between. CDR1 is SGHTA, CDR2 FQGNSA, per germline. The CDR3 is made up of 13 amino acids. The CDR3 reads CASSPDINYGYTF. The CDR3 DNA reads as TGTGCCAGCAGCCCGGACATTAACTATGGCTACACCTTC.

V and J are TRBV30 and TRBJ1-2; possibly TRBD1 for D (6 bases). The CDR3 is made up of 14 amino acids. Germline V gives CDR1 GTSNPN, CDR2 SVGIG (reference sequence). Between the trimmed V and J ends, which lost 2 bases and 3 bases, there was a span of 13 bases. The CDR3: CAWSQRGVDYGYTF. In nucleotides, the CDR3 is TGTGCCTGGAGTCAGAGGGGGGTGGACTATGGCTACACCTTC. Based on the CDR3 plus reference TRBV30 and TRBJ1-2, the full variable domain is SQTIHQWPATLVQPVGSPLSLECTVEGTSNPNLYWYRQAAGRGLQLLFYSVGIGQISSEVPQNLSASRPQDRQFILSSKKLLLSDSGFYLCAWSQRGVDYGYTFGSGTRLTVV.

This clone was observed a handful of times. This rearrangement joins TRBV27 to TRBJ1-5, with D unresolved. Germline V gives CDR1 MNHEY, CDR2 SMNVEV (reference sequence). V was clipped by 6 bases and J by 10 bases, with 16 bases between them. The CDR3 runs to 13 residues. The DNA of the CDR3 is TGTGCCAGCAGCCAAAACCCCCTGGCACCCCAGCATTTT. As protein: CASSQNPLAPQHF.

This chain joins TRBV3-1 (or the pseudogene TRBV3-2) and TRBJ1-1; D is uncertain. Trimming took off 0 bases at V and 1 base at J, with 24 bases between the two ends. Germline lookup yields CDR1 LGHDT and CDR2 YNNKEL (reference sequence). The CDR3 sequence is 20 residues long. Here the CDR3 reads CASSQDFSRGRRTGNTEAFF. DNA for the CDR3: TGTGCCAGCAGCCAAGATTTTTCCCGCGGCCGCCGGACCGGGAACACTGAAGCTTTCTTT.

CDR3 DNA: TGTGCCAGTAGTAGACGGACTAGCGGGGCAACCTACAATGAGCAGTTCTTC. Residues: CASSRRTSGATYNEQFF. The rearrangement links TRBV19 to TRBJ2-1; the match to TRBD2 covers 12 bases. Unmatched junction bases numbered 6, after V lost 4 bases and J lost 2 bases. CDR3 length: 17 residues. The V gene's germline CDR1 is LNHDA and CDR2 SQIVND (reference sequence).

The CDR3 coding sequence is TGCGCCAGCTGGACCCGACAGGGAAGAAGTGAAAAACTGTTTTTT. Amino acids: CASWTRQGRSEKLFF. The V and J genes are TRBV23-1 and TRBJ1-4; TRBD1 matches 7 bases. TRBV23-1 carries the ORF label, with uncertain function. This CDR3 has 15 residues. V shed 8 bases and J 7 bases; nucleotides not matched to a gene: 13.